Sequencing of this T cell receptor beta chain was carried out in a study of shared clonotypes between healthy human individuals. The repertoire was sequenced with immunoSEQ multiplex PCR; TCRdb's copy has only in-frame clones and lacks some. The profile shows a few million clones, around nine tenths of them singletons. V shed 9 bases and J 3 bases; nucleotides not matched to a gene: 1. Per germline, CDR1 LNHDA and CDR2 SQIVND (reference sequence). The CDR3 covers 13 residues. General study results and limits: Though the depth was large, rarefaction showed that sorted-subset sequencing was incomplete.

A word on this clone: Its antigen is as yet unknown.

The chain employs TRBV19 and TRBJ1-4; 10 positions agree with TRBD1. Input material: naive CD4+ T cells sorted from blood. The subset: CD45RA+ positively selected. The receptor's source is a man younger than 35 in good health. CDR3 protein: CASGTGANEKLFF. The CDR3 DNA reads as TGTGCCAGCGGGACAGGGGCTAATGAAAAACTGTTTTTT.